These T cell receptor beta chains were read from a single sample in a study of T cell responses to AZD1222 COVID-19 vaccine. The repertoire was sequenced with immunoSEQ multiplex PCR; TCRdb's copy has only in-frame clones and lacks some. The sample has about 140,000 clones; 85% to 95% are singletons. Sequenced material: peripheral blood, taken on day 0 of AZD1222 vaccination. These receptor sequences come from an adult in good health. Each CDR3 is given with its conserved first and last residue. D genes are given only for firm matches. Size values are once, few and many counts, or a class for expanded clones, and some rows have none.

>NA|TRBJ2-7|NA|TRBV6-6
TGTGCCAGCGGACCATACCCTGGCTACGAGCAGTACTTC
CASGPYPGYEQYF
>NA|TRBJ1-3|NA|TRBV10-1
TGCGCCAGCAGTAGCCATACAGGATACTCTGGAAACACCATATATTTT
CASSSHTGYSGNTIYF
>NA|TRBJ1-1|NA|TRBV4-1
TGCGCCAGCAGCCAAGACGGGGTCGGGTCGGGGTGGACTGAAGCTTTCTTT
CASSQDGVGSGWTEAFF
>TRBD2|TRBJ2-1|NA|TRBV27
TGTGCCAGCAGTTTCCTAGCGGGGTACAATGAGCAGTTCTTC
CASSFLAGYNEQFF
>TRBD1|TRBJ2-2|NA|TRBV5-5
TGTGCCAGCAGCTTGTTGGGACAGGGGAACACCGGGGAGCTGTTTTTT
CASSLLGQGNTGELFF
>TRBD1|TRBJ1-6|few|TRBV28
TGTGCCAGCAAGGCAGGGGGCATTTTCCTCCACTTT
CASKAGGIFLHF
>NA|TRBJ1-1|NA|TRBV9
TGTGCCAGCAGCGTAGGACCTCAAGCTTTCTTT
CASSVGPQAFF
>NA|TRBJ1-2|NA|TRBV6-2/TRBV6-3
TGTGCCAGCAGTTACGGCGGGGACGTCAACTATGGCTACACCTTC
CASSYGGDVNYGYTF
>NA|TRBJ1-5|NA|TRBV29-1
TGCAGCGTCTTGATAACTAGCAATCAGCCCCAGCATTTT
CSVLITSNQPQHF
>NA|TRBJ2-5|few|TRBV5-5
TGTGCCAGCAGCTTGATGAGGGCGGAGGAGACCCAGTACTTC
CASSLMRAEETQYF
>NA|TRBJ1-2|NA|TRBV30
TGTGCCTCAGATGGCTACACCTTC
CASDGYTF
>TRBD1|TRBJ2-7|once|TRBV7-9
TGTGCCAGCAGCCTCCCGGGACAGACCTACGAGCAGTACTTC
CASSLPGQTYEQYF
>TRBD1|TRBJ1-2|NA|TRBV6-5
TGTGCCAGCAGGCCCGGGACAGCGTTCTATGGCTACACCTTC
CASRPGTAFYGYTF
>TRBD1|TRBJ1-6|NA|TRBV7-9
TGTGCCAGCAGTTCCTCCGACAGGGTGGGATCACCCCTCCACTTT
CASSSSDRVGSPLHF
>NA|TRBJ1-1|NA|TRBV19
TGTGCCAGTAGTCTACCAGGGAGGGGTGAAGCTTTCTTT
CASSLPGRGEAFF
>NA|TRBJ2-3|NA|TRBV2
TGTGCCAGCAGTCCCGGACCCCTAAATACGCAGTATTTT
CASSPGPLNTQYF
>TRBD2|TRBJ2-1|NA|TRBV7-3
TGTGCCAGCAGCCCCGAGACTAGCGGGGGGGTCAGTGAGCAGTTCTTC
CASSPETSGGVSEQFF
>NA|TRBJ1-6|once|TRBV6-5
TGTGCCAGCAGTTACTTCGGGACGGGCGATTCACCCCTCCACTTT
CASSYFGTGDSPLHF
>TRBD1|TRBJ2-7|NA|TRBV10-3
TGTGCCATCAGAGAAACCGGGACAGGGGCTTACGAGCAGTACTTC
CAIRETGTGAYEQYF
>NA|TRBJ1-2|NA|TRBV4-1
TGCGCCAGCAGCCAAGGGTGGGGGCGGGCCTATGGCTACACCTTC
CASSQGWGRAYGYTF
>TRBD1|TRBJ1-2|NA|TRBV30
TGTGCCTGGAGGCGGACAGGAACGAACTATGGCTACACCTTC
CAWRRTGTNYGYTF
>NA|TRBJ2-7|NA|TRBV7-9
TGTGCCAGCAGCAAGGACTCATCCTACGAGCAGTACTTC
CASSKDSSYEQYF
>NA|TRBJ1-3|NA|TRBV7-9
TGTGCCAGCAGCTTGAGTCAACTGGGCAGATTCTCTGGAAACACCATATATTTT
CASSLSQLGRFSGNTIYF
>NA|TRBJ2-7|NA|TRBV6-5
TGTGCCAGCAGTTACTCGCCAGGGGTAGGGTACGAGCAGTACTTC
CASSYSPGVGYEQYF
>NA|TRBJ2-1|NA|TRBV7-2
TGTGCCAGCAGCTTAGCGGGGGGGCTGGGAGAGCAGTTCTTC
CASSLAGGLGEQFF
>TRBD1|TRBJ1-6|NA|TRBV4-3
TGCGCCAGCAGCCTCCAAGGGGGACAGGCGGCTAGTTCACCCCTCCACTTT
CASSLQGGQAASSPLHF
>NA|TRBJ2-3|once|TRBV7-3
TGTGCCAGCAGCCCGGCATGGGAAGCAGATACGCAGTATTTT
CASSPAWEADTQYF
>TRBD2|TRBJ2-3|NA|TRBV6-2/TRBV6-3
TGTGCCAGCAGTTACCGGGGCGGGGGGCCGGATACGCAGTATTTT
CASSYRGGGPDTQYF
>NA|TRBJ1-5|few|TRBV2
TGTGCCAGCAGTGGCAGGGGATCTAGCCAGCCCCAGCATTTT
CASSGRGSSQPQHF
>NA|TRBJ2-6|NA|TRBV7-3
TGTGCCAGCAGCTTATTTCGCGTGTTTGGGGGATCTGGGGCCAACGTCCTGACTTTC
CASSLFRVFGGSGANVLTF
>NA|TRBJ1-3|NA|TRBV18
TGTGCCAGCTCACCACCAACCCAATGGGGAAACACCATATATTTT
CASSPPTQWGNTIYF
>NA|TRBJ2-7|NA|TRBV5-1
TGCGCCAGCAGCTTGGGGACGGCTCGGGGCGAGCAGTACTTC
CASSLGTARGEQYF
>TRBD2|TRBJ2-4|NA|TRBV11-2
TGTGCCAGCAGCTCTGGGACTAGCGGGGGTTTAGCCAAAAACATTCAGTACTTC
CASSSGTSGGLAKNIQYF
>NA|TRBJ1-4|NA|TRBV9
TGTGCCAGCAGCGCCTTTTTAGGGCCGGTAGAGCCAACTAATGAAAAACTGTTTTTT
CASSAFLGPVEPTNEKLFF
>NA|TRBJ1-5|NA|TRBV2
TGTGCCAGCAGTGCTGTTCAGGAGGGGACCCAGCATTTT
CASSAVQEGTQHF
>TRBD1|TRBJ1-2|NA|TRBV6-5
TGTGCCAGCAGCGCACGCGGACAGGCCTATGGCTACACCTTC
CASSARGQAYGYTF
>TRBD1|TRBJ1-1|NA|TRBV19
TGTGCCAGTAGTTTCCGGGACAGGTTTATGAACACTGAAGCTTTCTTT
CASSFRDRFMNTEAFF
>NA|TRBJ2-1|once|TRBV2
TGTGCCACCCAATCGACCTCTTGGGATGAGCAGTTCTTC
CATQSTSWDEQFF
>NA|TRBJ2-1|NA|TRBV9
TGTGCCAGCAGCGTAGGACTAGTCGAGGTTAATGAGCAGTTCTTC
CASSVGLVEVNEQFF
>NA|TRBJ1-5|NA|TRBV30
TGTGCCTGGAGCTCTCCCAATCAGCCCCAGCATTTT
CAWSSPNQPQHF
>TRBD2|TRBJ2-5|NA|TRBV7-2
TGTGCCAGCAGCCAACTAGCGGAGCTACAAGAGACCCAGTACTTC
CASSQLAELQETQYF
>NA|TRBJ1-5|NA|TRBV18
TGTGCCAGCTCAGTCAAGGATCAGCCCCAGCATTTT
CASSVKDQPQHF
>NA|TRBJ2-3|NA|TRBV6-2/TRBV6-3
TGTGCCAGCAGCCATTCGGGGATAAACACAGATACGCAGTATTTT
CASSHSGINTDTQYF
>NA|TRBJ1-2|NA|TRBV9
TGTGCCAGCAGCCCGGAAGCCTGGGGTAACTATGGCTACACCTTC
CASSPEAWGNYGYTF
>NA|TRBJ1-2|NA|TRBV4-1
TGCGCCAGCAGCCAAGAAGGCAGGGCGGGCTATGGCTACACCTTC
CASSQEGRAGYGYTF